The sequence of this TCR beta chain was determined in a study of CD8 T cells in ankylosing spondylitis. Study-wide results and caveats: Clones that were linked to disease were CD8+ and were relatively rare in peripheral blood. Disease-linked clones were reportedly significantly enriched in matched ankylosing spondylitis synovial fluid.

Only a few counts were recorded for this clonotype. As yet, its antigen is unknown. This CDR3 has 13 residues. Trimming shortened V by 6 bases and J by 2 bases, and 8 bases separated the two germline ends. CDR1 is SGHTA and CDR2 is FQGNSA in the germline V gene. Quantitative 5'-RACE with molecular barcodes was used to make the TCR beta libraries. TCRdb recomputed calls from the 5' RACE reads with MiXCR, one row per CDR3 protein. There are about 88,000 distinct CDR3 sequences in the sample; around 25% occur only once, and 45% to 65% lies in the top ten. The sample taken for sequencing was blood, either unsorted or a sorted T cell fraction (not recorded which). The clonotype originates from a male donor with ankylosing spondylitis or in good health (not recorded which). The chain combines TRBV7-2 with TRBJ1-5; no clear D gene. The CDR3 DNA reads TGTGCCAGCAGACAAGACCGCAATCAGCCCCAGCATTTT. Translation gives CASRQDRNQPQHF.